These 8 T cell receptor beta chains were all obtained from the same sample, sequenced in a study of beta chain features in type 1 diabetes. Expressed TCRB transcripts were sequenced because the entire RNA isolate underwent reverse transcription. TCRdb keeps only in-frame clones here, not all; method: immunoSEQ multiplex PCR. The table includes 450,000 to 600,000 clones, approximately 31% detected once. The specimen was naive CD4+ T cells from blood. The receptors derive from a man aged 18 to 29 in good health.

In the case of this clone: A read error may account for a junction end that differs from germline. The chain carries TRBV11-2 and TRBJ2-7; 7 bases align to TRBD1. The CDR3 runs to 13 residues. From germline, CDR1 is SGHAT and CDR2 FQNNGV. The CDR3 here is CAGSRGRSYEQYF. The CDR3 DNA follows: TGTGCCGGCAGTAGGGGGCGATCCTACGAGCAGTACTTC.

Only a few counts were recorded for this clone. CDR3 in DNA: TGTGCCAGCAGCCCAGATGGGAGTAACCAAGAGACCCAGTACTTC. Translating gives CASSPDGSNQETQYF. The chain links TRBV11-3 to TRBJ2-5; D perhaps matches TRBD2 (5 bases). Per the germline V gene, CDR1 is SGHNT and CDR2 is YENEEA. V was cut by 5 bases and J by 0 bases, with 13 bases left in between. This CDR3 is built from 15 residues.

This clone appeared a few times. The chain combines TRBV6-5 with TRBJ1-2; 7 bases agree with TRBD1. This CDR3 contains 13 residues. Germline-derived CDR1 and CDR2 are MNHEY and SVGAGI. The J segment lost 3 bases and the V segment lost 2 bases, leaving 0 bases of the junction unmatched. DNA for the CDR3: TGTGCCAGCAGTTACGGGACAGACTATGGCTACACCTTC. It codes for CASSYGTDYGYTF.

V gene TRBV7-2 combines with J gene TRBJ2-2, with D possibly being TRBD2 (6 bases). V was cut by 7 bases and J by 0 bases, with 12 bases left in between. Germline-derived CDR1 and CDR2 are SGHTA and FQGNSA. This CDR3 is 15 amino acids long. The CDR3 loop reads CASNERLANTGELFF. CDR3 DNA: TGTGCCAGCAACGAACGACTAGCGAACACCGGGGAGCTGTTTTTT.

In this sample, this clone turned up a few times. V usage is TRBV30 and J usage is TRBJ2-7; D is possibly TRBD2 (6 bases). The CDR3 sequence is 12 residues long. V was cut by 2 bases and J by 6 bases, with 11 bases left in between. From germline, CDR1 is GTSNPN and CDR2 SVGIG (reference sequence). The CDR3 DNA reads TGTGCCTGGAGTACGGGAGCCAGCGAGCAGTACTTC. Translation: CAWSTGASEQYF.

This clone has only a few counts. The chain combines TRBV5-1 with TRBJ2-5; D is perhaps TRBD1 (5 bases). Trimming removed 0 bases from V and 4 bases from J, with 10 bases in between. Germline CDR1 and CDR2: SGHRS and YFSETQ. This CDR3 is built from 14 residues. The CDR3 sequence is CASSLVPGLETQYF. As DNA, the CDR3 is TGCGCCAGCAGCTTGGTCCCAGGGTTAGAGACCCAGTACTTC.

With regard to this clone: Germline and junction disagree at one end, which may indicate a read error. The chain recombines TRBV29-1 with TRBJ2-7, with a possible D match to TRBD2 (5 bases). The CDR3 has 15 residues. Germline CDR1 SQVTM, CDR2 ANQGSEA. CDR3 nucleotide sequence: TGCAGCGGTGAACGTTACGGGGTTAGCTCCTACGAGCAGTACTTC. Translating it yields CSGERYGVSSYEQYF.

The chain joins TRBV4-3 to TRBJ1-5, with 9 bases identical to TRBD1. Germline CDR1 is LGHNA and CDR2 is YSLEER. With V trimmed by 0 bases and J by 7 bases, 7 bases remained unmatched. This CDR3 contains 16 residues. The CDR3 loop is CASSQDWRQGGQPQHF. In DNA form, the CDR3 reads TGCGCCAGCAGCCAAGATTGGAGACAGGGGGGCCAGCCCCAGCATTTT.